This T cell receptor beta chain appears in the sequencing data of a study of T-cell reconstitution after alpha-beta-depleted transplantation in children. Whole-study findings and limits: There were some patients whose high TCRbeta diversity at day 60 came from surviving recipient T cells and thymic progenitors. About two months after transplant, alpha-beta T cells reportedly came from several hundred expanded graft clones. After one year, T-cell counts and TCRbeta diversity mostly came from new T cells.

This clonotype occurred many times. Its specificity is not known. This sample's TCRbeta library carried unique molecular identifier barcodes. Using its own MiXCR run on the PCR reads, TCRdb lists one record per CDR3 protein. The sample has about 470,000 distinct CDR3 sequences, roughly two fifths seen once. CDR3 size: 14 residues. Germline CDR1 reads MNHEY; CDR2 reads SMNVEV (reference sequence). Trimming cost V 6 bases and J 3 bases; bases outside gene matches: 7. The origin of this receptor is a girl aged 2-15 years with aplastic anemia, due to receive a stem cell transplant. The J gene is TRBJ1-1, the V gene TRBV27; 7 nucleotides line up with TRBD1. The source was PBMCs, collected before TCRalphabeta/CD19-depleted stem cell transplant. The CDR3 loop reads CASRNDREYTEAFF. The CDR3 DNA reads TGTGCCAGCAGAAACGACAGGGAGTACACTGAAGCTTTCTTT.